This is a list of T cell receptor beta chains from one sample in a study of CD8+CD57+ T cells in acquired aplastic anemia. In TCRdb, the reads were re-called with MiXCR into one record per CDR3 protein. The sample has roughly 250,000 distinct CDR3 sequences; around 82% are singletons. Material: sorted CD4+, CD8+, or CD8+CD57+ T cells (not recorded which) from PBMCs. Every receptor here comes from a human donor with aplastic anemia. The CDR3 runs from the conserved cysteine through the conserved F or W. Each record gives: CDR3 DNA, CDR3 protein, V gene, J gene, D gene, clone size. A D gene is named only where the DNA matches it firmly. Only part of the rows carry a size: once, few, many, or a class if the clone is expanded.

TGTGCCAGCAGCGTAGGCACGAACCCCAATCAGCAGCAGTTCTTC,CASSVGTNPNQQQFF,TRBV9,TRBJ2-1,-,-
TGCAGTGCTAGCTGGCTAGCGGGGGGGCGGGTGACCCAGTACTTC,CSASWLAGGRVTQYF,TRBV20-1,TRBJ2-5,TRBD2,-
TGCGCCAGCAGCCCACCTACTAGCGGGAGGCAGTATTTT,CASSPPTSGRQYF,TRBV5-1,TRBJ2-3,TRBD2,once
TGTGCCAGCAGCGGGACCTACAATGGCACAGATACGCAGTATTTT,CASSGTYNGTDTQYF,TRBV11-1,TRBJ2-3,-,-
TGTGCCACCAGCAGAGCGGGTCAGCCAGATACCCAGTACTTC,CATSRAGQPDTQYF,TRBV15,TRBJ2-5,-,-
TGTGCCAGCAGTTACGCACTCGCAGCCACAGATACGCAGTATTTT,CASSYALAATDTQYF,TRBV19,TRBJ2-3,-,-
TGTGCCAGCAGCTTAGCGGGAGGGCCCGATACGCACAATTTC,CASSLAGGPDTHNF,TRBV7-2,TRBJ1-2,-,-
TGTGCCAGCAGCTGGGGACAGGGGGAGATTAACTATGGCTACACCTTC,CASSWGQGEINYGYTF,TRBV11-2,TRBJ1-2,TRBD1,-
TGTGCCAGCACTTTGCGGACAAACGATGAAAAACTGTTTTTT,CASTLRTNDEKLFF,TRBV24-1,TRBJ1-4,-,-
TGTGACAGTAGCTTAGCGAGCGGTCCCTATACGCAGCAGTTCTTC,CDSSLASGPYTQQFF,TRBV7-8,TRBJ2-1,-,once
TGTGCCAGCAGCCTCCCGGGAGCAGGCCCTGGGGCGCAGGTCCTGACTTTC,CASSLPGAGPGAQVLTF,TRBV7-9,TRBJ2-6,-,-